Given below is one TCR beta chain in context. This sample was included in a study of blood T cell repertoires in COVID-19. Study-level background: In each case, the material was cDNA or gDNA derived from T cells, B-cell-depleted T cells, or PBMCs.

In the original processing: Reference gene primers were amplified, and this amplification served to estimate nucleated cell counts. Using immunoSEQ multiplex PCR, the repertoire was profiled, and TCRdb retains in-frame clones only, with some absent. Clonal size and the V and J genes are those of that table, whereas D and trimming came from the DNA. There are over 85,000 clones in the sample; around four fifths occur only once, and 3% to 4% lies in the top ten. The V end lost 4 bases, the J end lost 0 bases, and 14 bases lay between the germline ends. Per germline, CDR1 SGHRS and CDR2 YFSETQ. The CDR3 length is 16 residues.

The source of this sequence is a man between 45 and 60 years old with acute or convalescent COVID-19. The chain couples TRBV5-1 to TRBJ2-1; no reliable D call. Sequencing was carried out using peripheral blood. DNA of the CDR3: TGCGCCAGCAGCCGAGTCGACACGAGCTCCTACAATGAGCAGTTCTTC. The encoded protein is CASSRVDTSSYNEQFF.